This is a list of T cell receptor beta chains from one sample in a study of blood T cell repertoires in COVID-19. Repertoires were generated with immunoSEQ multiplex PCR, while TCRdb's copy carries only in-frame clones and drops some. The repertoire includes about 250,000 clones, around nine tenths of them detected once, and 1.3% to 1.5% sits in the top ten. Sequencing used peripheral blood. These TCRs come from an elderly man with acute or convalescent COVID-19. The CDR3 runs from the conserved cysteine through the conserved F or W. A D gene is named only where the DNA matches it firmly. Clone size is given for some rows only: seen once, a few or many times, or a class if the clone is expanded.

TRBJ2-5 | - | TRBV29-1 | - | CSVGAGASQETQYF | TGCAGCGTTGGTGCGGGGGCTTCACAAGAGACCCAGTACTTC
TRBJ2-2 | medium-sized | TRBV11-3 | - | CASSYSANTGELFF | TGTGCCAGCAGCTACAGTGCGAACACCGGGGAGCTGTTTTTT
TRBJ1-2 | - | TRBV28 | TRBD1 | CASSRDRTNYGYTF | TGTGCCAGCAGTCGGGACAGGACAAACTATGGCTACACCTTC
TRBJ2-1 | - | TRBV15 | TRBD2 | CATSRTSGYPGNEQFF | TGTGCCACCAGTAGGACTAGCGGGTACCCGGGCAATGAGCAGTTCTTC
TRBJ2-7 | once | TRBV21-1 | - | CASSKSGQGAHEQYF | TGTGCCAGCAGCAAATCAGGACAGGGGGCCCACGAGCAGTACTTC
TRBJ1-2 | - | TRBV7-8 | TRBD1 | CASSLGGQGPREPYGYTF | TGTGCCAGCAGCTTAGGCGGACAGGGGCCGCGTGAGCCCTATGGCTACACCTTC
TRBJ1-2 | once | TRBV7-3 | - | CASSPYRTGNYGYTF | TGTGCCAGCAGCCCATATCGGACGGGGAACTATGGCTACACCTTC
TRBJ1-5 | - | TRBV30 | TRBD1 | CAWSTGQENQPQHF | TGTGCCTGGTCCACAGGACAGGAAAATCAGCCCCAGCATTTT
TRBJ1-1 | - | TRBV7-3 | TRBD1 | CASSLAAGQGSTEAFF | TGTGCCAGCAGCTTAGCCGCGGGACAGGGGTCCACTGAAGCTTTCTTT
TRBJ1-1 | - | TRBV6-5 | TRBD1 | CASSPQGADTEAFF | TGTGCCAGCAGTCCCCAGGGGGCGGACACTGAAGCTTTCTTT
TRBJ2-2 | - | TRBV5-1 | TRBD1 | CASSPRGTESGELFF | TGCGCCAGCAGCCCCCGAGGGACAGAATCCGGGGAGCTGTTTTTT
TRBJ1-1 | few | TRBV6-5 | - | CASSYSSSFHTEAFF | TGTGCCAGCAGTTACTCGTCCAGTTTTCACACTGAAGCTTTCTTT
TRBJ1-5 | - | TRBV6-5 | TRBD1 | CATLGQVGQPQHF | TGTGCCACCTTAGGACAGGTGGGTCAGCCCCAGCATTTT
TRBJ1-2 | - | TRBV12-3/TRBV12-4 | TRBD1 | CASRTGGYGYTF | TGTGCCAGCAGGACAGGGGGTTATGGCTACACCTTC
TRBJ2-3 | - | TRBV7-3 | TRBD1 | CASSPTGAPTDTQYF | TGTGCCAGCAGCCCTACAGGGGCCCCCACAGATACGCAGTATTTT
TRBJ2-6 | - | TRBV28 | TRBD1 | CASRTGTNVLTF | TGTGCCAGCAGGACAGGGACCAACGTCCTGACTTTC
TRBJ2-5 | - | TRBV19 | TRBD2 | CASSIGREGLGETQYF | TGTGCCAGTAGTATCGGACGGGAGGGCCTCGGGGAGACCCAGTACTTC
TRBJ1-2 | - | TRBV19 | TRBD1 | CASILDRAANYGYTF | TGTGCCAGTATTCTTGACAGGGCGGCCAACTATGGCTACACCTTC
TRBJ1-2 | once | TRBV12-3/TRBV12-4 | - | CASSLRANYGYTF | TGTGCCAGCAGTTTGCGCGCTAACTATGGCTACACCTTC
TRBJ1-5 | - | TRBV24-1 | - | CATSQGKTGNQPQHF | TGTGCCACCAGTCAAGGAAAAACAGGGAACCAGCCCCAGCATTTT
TRBJ2-2 | - | TRBV19 | - | CASSPSLGSGGELFF | TGTGCCAGTAGTCCCAGTTTGGGGAGTGGCGGGGAGCTGTTTTTT
TRBJ1-1 | - | TRBV5-1 | TRBD1 | CASSGPGTGERTEAFF | TGCGCCAGCAGCGGTCCCGGGACAGGGGAGAGGACTGAAGCTTTCTTT
TRBJ1-1 | - | TRBV5-1 | - | CASSATLDEAFF | TGCGCCAGCAGCGCGACTTTGGATGAAGCTTTCTTT
TRBJ2-5 | once | TRBV18 | - | CASSPSAGGEGTQYF | TGTGCCAGCTCACCGTCGGCAGGCGGGGAAGGGACCCAGTACTTC
TRBJ2-7 | - | TRBV25-1 | - | CASSEAGTKSYEQYF | TGTGCCAGCAGTGAAGCCGGGACAAAATCCTACGAGCAGTACTTC
TRBJ2-6 | few | TRBV19 | TRBD2 | CASSTTAGDFLGANVLTF | TGTGCCAGTAGTACCACCGCGGGGGACTTTCTAGGGGCCAACGTCCTGACTTTC
TRBJ2-6 | - | TRBV7-2 | TRBD1 | CASSVTGGFFSGANVLTF | TGTGCCAGCAGCGTTACAGGGGGATTTTTCTCTGGGGCCAACGTCCTGACTTTC
TRBJ2-6 | - | TRBV27 | - | CASSLSVGRVDVLTF | TGTGCCAGCAGTTTATCGGTCGGCAGGGTAGACGTCCTGACTTTC
TRBJ1-4 | - | TRBV7-8 | - | CASSSPEDYNEKLFF | TGTGCCAGCAGCTCGCCGGAGGACTACAATGAAAAACTGTTTTTT
TRBJ2-1 | - | TRBV4-3 | - | CASATRRATYNEQFF | TGCGCCAGTGCGACGCGGCGGGCGACCTACAATGAGCAGTTCTTC
TRBJ2-7 | - | TRBV11-2 | TRBD2 | CASSLASGTDEQYF | TGTGCCAGCAGCTTAGCTAGCGGGACCGATGAGCAGTACTTC
TRBJ2-4 | once | TRBV9 | TRBD1 | CASSVFDRGDIQYF | TGTGCCAGCAGCGTTTTCGACAGGGGTGACATTCAGTACTTC
TRBJ1-2 | once | TRBV5-4 | - | CASSLATGTFYGYTF | TGTGCCAGCAGCTTGGCGACAGGAACCTTCTATGGCTACACCTTC
TRBJ2-1 | - | TRBV15 | - | CATRGVDNEQFF | TGTGCCACCAGGGGCGTGGACAATGAGCAGTTCTTC
TRBJ2-1 | - | TRBV12-3/TRBV12-4 | - | CASSLFSNNEQFF | TGTGCCAGCAGTTTATTTAGTAACAATGAGCAGTTCTTC
TRBJ2-7 | once | TRBV7-9 | - | CASSPPGTGYEQYF | TGTGCCAGCAGCCCCCCCGGAACAGGTTACGAGCAGTACTTC
TRBJ2-5 | - | TRBV5-1 | - | CASSLIQGTQYF | TGCGCCAGCAGCTTGATTCAGGGGACCCAGTACTTC
TRBJ2-1 | - | TRBV7-6 | TRBD2 | CASSLQMGLAGVGRYNEQFF | TGTGCCAGCAGCTTACAGATGGGACTAGCGGGAGTGGGTCGGTACAATGAGCAGTTCTTC
TRBJ2-2 | once | TRBV6-2/TRBV6-3 | TRBD2 | CASSYGGGVTGELFF | TGTGCCAGCAGTTACGGCGGGGGAGTCACCGGGGAGCTGTTTTTT
TRBJ1-1 | - | TRBV27 | TRBD1 | CASTRTGNGDTEAFF | TGTGCCAGCACCCGGACAGGGAATGGAGACACTGAAGCTTTCTTT
TRBJ2-2 | - | TRBV19 | - | CASKGLANTGELFF | TGTGCCAGTAAAGGACTGGCGAACACCGGGGAGCTGTTTTTT
TRBJ1-5 | - | TRBV19 | TRBD1 | CASIRTGGSNQPQHF | TGTGCCAGTATCCGAACAGGGGGTAGCAATCAGCCCCAGCATTTT
TRBJ2-7 | - | TRBV3-1/TRBV3-2 | TRBD2 | CASSQMAGGYEQYF | TGTGCCAGCAGCCAAATGGCGGGAGGCTACGAGCAGTACTTC
TRBJ2-3 | - | TRBV28 | TRBD2 | CASSLSSGGQYF | TGTGCCAGCAGTTTAAGTAGCGGGGGGCAGTATTTT
TRBJ1-2 | - | TRBV5-4 | TRBD1 | CASSLGQGSGYTF | TGTGCCAGCAGCTTGGGACAGGGCAGTGGCTACACCTTC
TRBJ2-4 | - | TRBV7-2 | - | CASSFGGEGAKNIQYF | TGTGCCAGCAGCTTCGGGGGTGAAGGAGCCAAAAACATTCAGTACTTC
TRBJ2-7 | - | TRBV2 | TRBD2 | CASSEPLAGRTYEQYF | TGTGCCAGCAGTGAGCCGCTAGCGGGTCGTACCTACGAGCAGTACTTC
TRBJ1-5 | few | TRBV7-8 | - | CASSLPNQPQHF | TGTGCCAGCAGCTTACCGAATCAGCCCCAGCATTTT
TRBJ1-1 | - | TRBV13 | - | CASSNDMAEAFF | TGTGCCAGCAGCAATGACATGGCTGAAGCTTTCTTT
TRBJ2-2 | - | TRBV7-2 | - | CASSSPGTGELFF | TGTGCCAGCAGCTCGCCAGGGACCGGGGAGCTGTTTTTT
TRBJ1-3 | - | TRBV6-5 | - | CASRAGNTIYF | TGTGCCAGCAGGGCCGGAAACACCATATATTTT
TRBJ2-2 | - | TRBV19 | TRBD2 | CASSISASGNTGELFF | TGTGCCAGTAGTATAAGCGCTAGCGGGAACACCGGGGAGCTGTTTTTT
TRBJ1-1 | - | TRBV18 | - | CASSPQGYTEAFF | TGTGCCAGCTCACCACAGGGGTACACTGAAGCTTTCTTT